This T cell receptor (beta chain) was sequenced during a study of T-cell reconstitution after alpha-beta-depleted transplantation in children. Preparation of the TCRbeta library used unique molecular identifiers. TCRdb recomputed calls from the PCR reads with MiXCR, one row per CDR3 protein. The sample records around 960,000 distinct CDR3 sequences, roughly 31% being singletons. Worth noting for this clonotype: No antigen is known for it.

Losses at the gene ends were 9 bases for V and 1 base for J; bases not matched to a gene: 9. The CDR3 spans 15 residues. Regarding the study as a whole: T-cell numbers and diversity, one year after transplant, stemmed largely from T cells that were newly produced. About two months after transplant, alpha-beta T cells reportedly came from several hundred expanded graft clones. Day-60 TCRbeta diversity that was high in some patients was derived from surviving recipient T cells and thymic progenitors.

This chain uses TRBV12-3 or TRBV12-4 with TRBJ2-3; 8 nucleotides agree with TRBD2. This TCR was recovered from a boy under two years old who had a stem cell transplant for SCID, so the T cells may come from the graft donor. The sequences come from PBMCs, mostly from graft donor cells, collected 360 days after TCRalphabeta/CD19-depleted stem cell transplant. The CDR3 reads CARPGAGDGTDTQYF. CDR3 in DNA: TGTGCCAGACCCGGAGCGGGGGACGGCACAGATACGCAGTATTTT.